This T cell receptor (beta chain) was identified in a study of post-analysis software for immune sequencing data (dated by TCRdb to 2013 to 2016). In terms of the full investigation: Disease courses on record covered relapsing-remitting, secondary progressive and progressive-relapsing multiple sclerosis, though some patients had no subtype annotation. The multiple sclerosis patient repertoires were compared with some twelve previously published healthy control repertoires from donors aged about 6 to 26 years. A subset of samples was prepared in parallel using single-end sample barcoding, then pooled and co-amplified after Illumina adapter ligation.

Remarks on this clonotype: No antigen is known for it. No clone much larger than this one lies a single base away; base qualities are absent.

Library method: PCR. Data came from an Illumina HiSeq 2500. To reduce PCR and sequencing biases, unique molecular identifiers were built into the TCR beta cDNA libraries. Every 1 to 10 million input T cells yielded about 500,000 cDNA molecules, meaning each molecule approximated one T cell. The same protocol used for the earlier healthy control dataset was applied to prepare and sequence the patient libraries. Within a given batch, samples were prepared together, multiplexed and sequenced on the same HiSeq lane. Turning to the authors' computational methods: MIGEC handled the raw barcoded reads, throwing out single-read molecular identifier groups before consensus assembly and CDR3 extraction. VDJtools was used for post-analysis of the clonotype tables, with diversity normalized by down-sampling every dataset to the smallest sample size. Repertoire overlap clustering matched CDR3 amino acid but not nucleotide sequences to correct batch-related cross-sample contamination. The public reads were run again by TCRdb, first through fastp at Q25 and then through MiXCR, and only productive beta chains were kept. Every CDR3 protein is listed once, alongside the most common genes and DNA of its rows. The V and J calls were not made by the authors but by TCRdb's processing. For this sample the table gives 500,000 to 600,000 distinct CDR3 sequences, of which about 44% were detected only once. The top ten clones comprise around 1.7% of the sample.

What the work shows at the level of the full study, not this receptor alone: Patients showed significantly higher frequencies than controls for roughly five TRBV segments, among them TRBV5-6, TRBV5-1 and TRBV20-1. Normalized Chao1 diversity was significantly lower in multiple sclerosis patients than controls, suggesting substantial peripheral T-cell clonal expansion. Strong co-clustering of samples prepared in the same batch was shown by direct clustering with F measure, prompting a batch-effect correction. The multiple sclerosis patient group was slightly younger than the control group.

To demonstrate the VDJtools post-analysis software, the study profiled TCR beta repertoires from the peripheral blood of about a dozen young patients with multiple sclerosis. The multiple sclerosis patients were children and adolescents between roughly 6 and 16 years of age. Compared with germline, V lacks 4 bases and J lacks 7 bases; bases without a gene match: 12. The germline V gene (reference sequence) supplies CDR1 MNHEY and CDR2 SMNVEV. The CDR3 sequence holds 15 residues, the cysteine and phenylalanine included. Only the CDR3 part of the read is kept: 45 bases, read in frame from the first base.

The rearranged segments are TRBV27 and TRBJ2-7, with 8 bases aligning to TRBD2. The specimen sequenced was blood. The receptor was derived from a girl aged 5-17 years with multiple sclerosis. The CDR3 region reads CASSWREARGEEQYF. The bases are TGTGCCAGCAGTTGGCGAGAGGCGCGGGGGGAAGAGCAGTACTTC.